The entry that follows covers one TCR beta chain sequence. The antigen remains unidentified. The data stem from a study of OX40 agonist ivuxolimab in advanced cancers. At the level of the study: The group had a mean age of about 60 years, ranged from roughly 23 to 79, and was roughly 83% male. Notes on the study in general: At doses 0.1 to 3.0 mg/kg, CD4+ and CD8+ clones expanded. Expanded clones belonging to CD8+ T cells outnumbered, on average, those of CD4+.

Measured with immunoSEQ multiplex PCR; TCRdb has only the in-frame clones, and not every one. This table holds about 50,000 clones, around nine tenths found once. V was cut by 8 bases and J by 1 base, with 14 bases left in between. Germline assignment: CDR1 MGHRA and CDR2 YSYEKL. The CDR3 has 15 amino acids. The chain combines TRBV4-1 with TRBJ2-2; D possibly corresponds to TRBD1 (5 bases). The input for sequencing was CD4+ or CD8+ T cells sorted from blood, taken in a trial of the OX40 agonist ivuxolimab. This TCR was recovered from an adult with an advanced solid tumor such as melanoma, head and neck, liver or kidney cancer. CDR3 DNA: TGCGCCAGCGCGCAGGGTGTGATGAACACCGGGGAGCTGTTTTTT. This sequence encodes CASAQGVMNTGELFF.